This TCR beta chain was documented in a study of identical twins. Whole-study results and caveats: In drawing conclusions, the study used cross-sectional statistical analysis and did not follow the same donors.

Details on this clonotype: Its antigen is undetermined.

TCRdb re-derived calls from the 5' RACE reads in MiXCR, one entry per CDR3 protein. The sample lists under 300,000 distinct CDR3 sequences; under 8.5% were seen once. Trimming removed 2 bases at V and 7 bases at J, with 9 bases between. This CDR3 contains 12 residues. CDR1 and CDR2 (germline): SNHLY, FYNNEI. The data were also submitted as part of a second study, on T cells expressing NK-cell markers.

The chain uses TRBV2 and TRBJ2-7; no clear D gene. Sequencing input: CD8+ T cells sorted from blood. The TCR was taken from a woman aged 18-29 years in good health. The CDR3 region is CASSESQWEQYF. CDR3 DNA: TGTGCCAGCAGTGAATCCCAGTGGGAGCAGTACTTC.